This T cell receptor beta chain was found in a study of T cell responses to AZD1222 COVID-19 vaccine. On the study more broadly: Pooling covered second doses at about 4 or about 12 weeks. Study-level results: Rises in breadth and depth of Spike-specific TCRs came after two AZD1222 doses. Within unmutated variant regions lay the reported targets of nearly half of spike-specific TCRs. It should be noted that donors were predominantly white British and more often female, and clonal diversity was possibly underestimated.

Libraries were prepared by immunoSEQ multiplex PCR; TCRdb keeps only in-frame clonotypes and omits some of them. The table lists approximately 150,000 clones, approximately 89% of them singletons, with approximately 2.3% in the top ten. In regard to this clone: Its antigen is unidentified.

This sample comprised peripheral blood, obtained on day 0 of AZD1222 vaccination. The receptor's source is an adult in good health.

CDR3 coding DNA: TGTGCCAGTAGTTCCCCCCCAGGGGGCGAGCAGTACTTC. Residues: CASSSPPGGEQYF. The chain is built from TRBV19 and TRBJ2-7; TRBD1 matches at 7 bases. J lost 6 bases, V lost 5 bases, and 7 bases had no gene match. This CDR3 spans 13 amino acids. CDR1 is LNHDA and CDR2 is SQIVND in the germline V gene (reference sequence).